This T cell receptor (beta chain) stems from a study of blood T cell repertoires in COVID-19. TCRdb's copy holds only in-frame clones and misses some; the assay was immunoSEQ multiplex PCR. The data hold about 95,000 clones, with more than 65% observed a single time. V gave up 4 bases and J gave up 5 bases, with 12 bases separating them. CDR1 SQVTM and CDR2 ANQGSEA come from the germline V gene. CDR3 size: 13 residues. The sample taken for sequencing was peripheral blood. The chain uses TRBV29-1 and TRBJ1-5; D is perhaps TRBD1 (5 bases). The receptor was derived from a man aged 80 or over with active or convalescent COVID-19. The CDR3 loop is CSVAYGGDQPQHF. The CDR3 bases are TGCAGCGTTGCCTACGGGGGGGATCAGCCCCAGCATTTT.